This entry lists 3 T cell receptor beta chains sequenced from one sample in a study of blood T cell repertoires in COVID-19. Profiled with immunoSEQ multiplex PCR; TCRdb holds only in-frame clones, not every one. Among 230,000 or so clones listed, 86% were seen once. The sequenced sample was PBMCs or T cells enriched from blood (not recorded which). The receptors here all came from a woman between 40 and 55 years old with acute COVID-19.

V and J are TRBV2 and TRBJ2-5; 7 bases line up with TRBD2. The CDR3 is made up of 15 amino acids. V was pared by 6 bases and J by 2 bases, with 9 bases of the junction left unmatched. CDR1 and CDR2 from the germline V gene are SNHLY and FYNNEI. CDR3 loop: CASRGDGLVQETQYF. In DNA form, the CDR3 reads TGTGCCAGCAGGGGGGACGGACTAGTGCAAGAGACCCAGTACTTC.

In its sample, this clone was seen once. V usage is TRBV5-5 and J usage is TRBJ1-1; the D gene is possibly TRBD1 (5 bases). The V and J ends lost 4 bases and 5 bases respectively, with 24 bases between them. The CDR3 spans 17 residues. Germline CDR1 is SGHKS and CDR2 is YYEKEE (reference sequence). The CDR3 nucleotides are TGTGCCAGCAGCCGGGGGTTAGGGCGGAGGATCGCAACTGAAGCTTTCTTT. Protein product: CASSRGLGRRIATEAFF.

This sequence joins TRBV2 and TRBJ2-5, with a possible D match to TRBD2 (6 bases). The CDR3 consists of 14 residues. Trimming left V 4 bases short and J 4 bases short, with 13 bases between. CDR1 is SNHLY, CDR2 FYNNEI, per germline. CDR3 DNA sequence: TGTGCCAGCAGTGTGTTACTAGCAGGAGAGACCCAGTACTTC. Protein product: CASSVLLAGETQYF.